Reported below is one TCR beta chain. The antigen is undetermined. Only in-frame clones appear in the TCRdb table, and some are missing; sequencing was by immunoSEQ multiplex PCR. The table has around 20,000 clones, 75% to 90% seen once; the top ten hold around 27%. CDR3 length: 14 amino acids. The V and J ends lost 6 bases and 3 bases, in that order; junction bases with no gene match: 7. Germline CDR1 and CDR2: MNHEY and SVGAGI. This entry belongs to a study of OX40 agonist ivuxolimab in advanced cancers. As for the study in general: A diagnosis of hepatocellular carcinoma, melanoma, renal cell or head and neck cancer was present in dose-escalation patients. Broader study findings: Patients with a partial response at 0.1-3.0 mg/kg had among the lowest clonal expansion. Certain nonresponders additionally had low normalized T-cell clonal expansion.

V is TRBV6-5 and J is TRBJ1-1, with 7 positions matching TRBD1. The TCR comes from an adult with an advanced solid tumor such as melanoma, head and neck, liver or kidney cancer. The sample in question was CD4+ or CD8+ T cells sorted from blood, obtained in a trial of the OX40 agonist ivuxolimab. The CDR3: CASRYTTGHTEAFF. Written as DNA, the CDR3 is TGTGCCAGCAGATACACGACAGGGCACACTGAAGCTTTCTTT.